The 21 T cell receptor beta chains listed next were all sequenced from one sample in a study of cytomegalovirus exposure and HLA in healthy donors. Primers for the PCR totalled 60 Vbeta and 13 Jbeta. The method was immunoSEQ multiplex PCR; TCRdb's version includes in-frame clones alone and lacks a portion of them. The sample lists around 130,000 clones; about 70% were seen once. Material for sequencing was PBMCs. Receptors originate from a woman aged 40 to 49 in good health and CMV-seropositive.

The chain employs TRBV19 and TRBJ2-2; the match to TRBD1 covers 11 bases. Per the germline V gene, CDR1 is LNHDA and CDR2 is SQIVND (reference sequence). The trim removed 5 bases at V and 4 bases at J, leaving 6 bases unmatched. The CDR3 has 16 amino acids. CDR3 in DNA: TGTGCCAGTAGTGCCTCCGGGACAGGGGGCACCGGGGAGCTGTTTTTT. It encodes CASSASGTGGTGELFF.

This clone was recorded a few times. The chain has TRBV28 and TRBJ1-4, with TRBD1 matching over 7 bases. The CDR3 totals 14 residues. The V and J ends lost 5 bases and 2 bases, in that order; junction bases with no gene match: 2. Germline-derived CDR1 and CDR2 are MDHEN and SYDVKM. The CDR3 sequence: CASSTTGTNEKLFF. Here the CDR3 DNA reads TGTGCCAGCAGTACGACAGGGACTAATGAAAAACTGTTTTTT.

The chain carries TRBV18 and TRBJ2-7; 9 bases map to TRBD2. Germline V lookup: CDR1 KGHSH, CDR2 LQKENI. The CDR3 spans 16 residues. J lost 2 bases, V lost 2 bases, and 7 bases had no gene match. For the CDR3, the DNA is TGTGCCAGCTCACCATCTACTAGCGGGTCCCCCTACGAGCAGTACTTC. It yields the protein CASSPSTSGSPYEQYF.

The chain combines TRBV9 with TRBJ2-7, with D possibly matching TRBD1 (5 bases). The germline V and J ends were trimmed by 0 bases and 3 bases, with 7 bases remaining between them. The CDR3 has 13 residues. Germline V CDR1 and CDR2: SGDLS, YYNGEE. The CDR3 sequence: CASSVDDSYEQYF. The CDR3 DNA sequence: TGTGCCAGCAGCGTAGATGACAGCTACGAGCAGTACTTC.

V is TRBV5-1 and J is TRBJ2-5; D possibly corresponds to TRBD1 (6 bases). CDR1 is SGHRS and CDR2 is YFSETQ in the germline V gene. V dropped 3 bases and J dropped 0 bases, with 12 bases sitting between them. The CDR3 consists of 15 residues. CDR3 in amino acids: CASSSATGYQETQYF. In DNA form, the CDR3 reads TGCGCCAGCAGCTCAGCCACAGGGTACCAAGAGACCCAGTACTTC.

The CDR3 region has the DNA TGTGCCAGCAGCCCGGGGACTAGCGGTTACTACGAGCAGTACTTC. It codes for CASSPGTSGYYEQYF. J is TRBJ2-7 and V is TRBV13; 11 nucleotides match TRBD2. V was clipped by 5 bases and J by 3 bases; unmatched bases: 6. Germline lookup yields CDR1 PRHDT and CDR2 FYEKMQ (reference sequence). The CDR3 is 15 residues long.

For the CDR3, the DNA is TGCGCCAGCAGTTCGACAGGGTTTGAATATGGTTCACCCCTCCACTTT. This codes for CASSSTGFEYGSPLHF. This chain connects TRBV5-1 to TRBJ1-6; 7 positions agree with TRBD1. Germline V gene lookup returns CDR1 SGHRS and CDR2 YFSETQ. With 5 bases clipped from V and 9 bases from J, the junction kept 14 bases outside the gene matches. This CDR3 contains 16 residues.

This sequence joins TRBV7-8 and TRBJ1-5, with TRBD1 identical over 9 bases. The CDR3 covers 15 residues. CDR1 is SGHVS, CDR2 FQNEAQ, per germline. Trimming cost V 6 bases and J 2 bases; bases outside gene matches: 5. The CDR3: CASSLRDRGNQPQHF. CDR3 nucleotide sequence: TGTGCCAGCAGTCTTAGGGACAGGGGCAATCAGCCCCAGCATTTT.

V is TRBV19 and J is TRBJ1-2; tentatively, D is TRBD1 (6 bases). The germline gives CDR1 LNHDA, CDR2 SQIVND (reference sequence). The CDR3 consists of 13 residues. Between the trimmed V and J ends, which lost 3 bases and 8 bases, there was a span of 13 bases. The CDR3 nucleotides read TGTGCCAGTAGTATGGACAGACCTTTGGGCTACACCTTC. Translated, it gives CASSMDRPLGYTF. Supplemented by reference TRBV19 and TRBJ1-2, the full variable domain reads DGGITQSPKYLFRKEGQNVTLSCEQNLNHDAMYWYRQDPGQGLRLIYYSQIVNDFQKGDIAEGYSVSREKKESFPLTVTSAQKNPTAFYLCASSMDRPLGYTFGSGTRLTVV.

The J gene is TRBJ2-1, the V gene TRBV13; D possibly corresponds to TRBD2 (6 bases). Germline V lookup: CDR1 PRHDT, CDR2 FYEKMQ (reference sequence). CDR3 size: 15 residues. V dropped 4 bases and J dropped 6 bases, with 16 bases sitting between them. The CDR3 spells CASSSTWWRGNEQFF. The DNA for the CDR3 is TGTGCCAGCAGCTCGACCTGGTGGAGGGGCAATGAGCAGTTCTTC. Together with reference TRBV13 and TRBJ2-1, the CDR3 gives the full variable domain: AAGVIQSPRHLIKEKRETATLKCYPIPRHDTVYWYQQGPGQDPQFLISFYEKMQSDKGSIPDRFSAQQFSDYHSELNMSSLELGDSALYFCASSSTWWRGNEQFFGPGTRLTVL.

The chain recombines TRBV18 with TRBJ1-2; the D is unclear. Deletions cut 3 bases from V and 7 bases from J, with 12 bases between. The V gene's germline CDR1 is KGHSH and CDR2 LQKENI. CDR3 length: 13 residues. The CDR3 nucleotides are TGTGCCAGCTCACCGGCCGGGAACGGTGGCTACACCTTC. It encodes CASSPAGNGGYTF.

The chain recombines TRBV29-1 with TRBJ2-1; 9 bases are shared with TRBD2. The CDR3 spans 16 residues. The J segment lost 7 bases and the V segment lost 1 base, leaving 11 bases of the junction unmatched. Germline CDR1 is SQVTM and CDR2 is ANQGSEA. The CDR3 protein is CSVEAYSLAGKNEQFF. Written as DNA, the CDR3 is TGCAGCGTTGAAGCGTATAGCCTAGCGGGAAAAAATGAGCAGTTCTTC.

This chain links TRBV30 with TRBJ1-5, with D maybe TRBD1 (5 bases). The CDR3 covers 15 residues. Germline V lookup: CDR1 GTSNPN, CDR2 SVGIG (reference sequence). Trimming removed 0 bases from V and 1 base from J, with 10 bases in between. The CDR3 is CAWSVAGLSNQPQHF. DNA of the CDR3: TGTGCCTGGAGTGTAGCGGGGCTCAGCAATCAGCCCCAGCATTTT.

The genes are TRBV19 and TRBJ2-7; D perhaps matches TRBD1 (6 bases). The CDR3 consists of 14 residues. V was clipped by 5 bases and J by 4 bases, with 15 bases between them. CDR1 is LNHDA and CDR2 is SQIVND in the germline V gene (reference sequence). The CDR3 region has the DNA TGTGCCAGTAGTTTCGGACAGCCCCCTTACGAGCAGTACTTC. It translates to CASSFGQPPYEQYF.

Regarding this clone: This likely comes from a read error, as the CDR3 has no conserved phenylalanine or tryptophan at its end. The DNA for the CDR3 is TGTGCCAGCAGCTTAGCCGGGTTAGCTAACTATGGCTACACCCTC. This sequence encodes CASSLAGLANYGYTL. This chain connects TRBV7-9 to TRBJ1-2; D uncertain. The ends were cut back, 0 bases at V and 0 bases at J, with 8 bases in the middle. Germline CDR1 is SEHNR and CDR2 is FQNEAQ (reference sequence). This CDR3 is built from 15 residues.

Concerning this clone: The junction shows a germline mismatch at one end, possibly a read error. V gene TRBV7-9 combines with J gene TRBJ1-3; TRBD1 agrees at 9 bases. Germline values: CDR1 SEHNR, CDR2 FQNEAQ (reference sequence). The CDR3 length is 17 residues. The CDR3 loop reads CSSSLATGTGFGNTIYF. The DNA for the CDR3 is TGTTCCAGCAGCTTAGCCACCGGGACAGGGTTTGGAAACACCATATATTTT.

This sequence joins TRBV4-1 and TRBJ1-2; no clear D gene. V gave up 0 bases and J gave up 6 bases, with 14 bases separating them. This CDR3 spans 15 amino acids. The germline V gene encodes CDR1 MGHRA and CDR2 YSYEKL. CDR3 residues: CASSQDRWFSDGYTF. As DNA, the CDR3 is TGCGCCAGCAGCCAAGATCGGTGGTTTTCGGATGGCTACACCTTC.

The table lists this clone with a few counts. The rearrangement links TRBV30 to TRBJ1-1; D is unclear. This CDR3 is built from 10 residues. Trimming shortened V by 4 bases and J by 5 bases, and 5 bases separated the two germline ends. The germline gives CDR1 GTSNPN, CDR2 SVGIG (reference sequence). CDR3 in DNA: TGTGCCTGGATACGGACTGAAGCTTTCTTT. Protein sequence: CAWIRTEAFF.

The chain combines TRBV6-1 with TRBJ2-1; no clear D. The CDR3 spans 13 residues. Trimming took off 10 bases at V and 0 bases at J, with 10 bases between the two ends. The germline V gene encodes CDR1 MNHNS and CDR2 SASEGT. In DNA form, the CDR3 reads TGTGCCACCACGGTAAGCTCCTACAATGAGCAGTTCTTC. It specifies CATTVSSYNEQFF.

This clone was seen only a few times. The chain employs TRBV5-4 and TRBJ2-7, with a weak D call TRBD1 (6 bases). Germline values: CDR1 SGHNT, CDR2 YYREEE (reference sequence). Trimming removed 10 bases at V and 1 base at J, with 21 bases between. CDR3 length: 15 residues. The CDR3 nucleotides read TGTGCCTCCTCACTGGCAGGGGACCAGTCCTACGAGCAGTACTTC. Amino acid sequence: CASSLAGDQSYEQYF.

V is TRBV30 and J is TRBJ2-2; TRBD2 is a possible D gene (6 bases). V was cut by 4 bases and J by 2 bases, with 14 bases left in between. The germline V gene encodes CDR1 GTSNPN and CDR2 SVGIG (reference sequence). CDR3 size: 15 residues. The CDR3 loop is CAWMGGPLNTGELFF. The CDR3 DNA sequence: TGTGCCTGGATGGGGGGACCCCTCAACACCGGGGAGCTGTTTTTT.